This T cell receptor beta chain was recovered during a study of blood T cell repertoires in COVID-19. Across the whole study: Both acute and convalescent COVID-19 samples were obtained from the United States, Italy and Spain.

Original data processing: Nucleated cell counts were estimated from reference gene primer amplification. Assay: immunoSEQ multiplex PCR; the TCRdb copy retains only in-frame clones and omits some. D and trimming were read from the DNA, whereas the V and J calls and clone size are those reported in that table. Of 150,000 to 200,000 clones detected, around 83% appear once; the ten largest clones hold over 6%. Seattle cases were enrolled at active infection and followed longitudinally. There are 15 residues in the CDR3. CDR1 MGHRA and CDR2 YSYEKL come from the germline V gene. Trimming stripped 1 base from V and 2 bases from J, with 12 bases between.

The specimen was peripheral blood. The chain recombines TRBV4-1 with TRBJ2-7; unclear D gene. The origin of this receptor is an older woman with COVID-19, enrolled during active disease. The CDR3 bases are TGCGCCAGCAGCCAAGCACATTCCAGAACCTACGAGCAGTACTTC. It translates to CASSQAHSRTYEQYF.